A single T cell receptor (beta chain) is shown here with its context. Its antigen remains undetermined. Base qualities are not provided; no much larger clone lies one nucleotide away. CD4+ T cells from unexposed donors were collected before the COVID-19 pandemic (2011-2018). After 10 to 11 days of culture, CD4+ T cells were isolated with the EasySep CD4+ T cell isolation kit. Unexposed donor CD4+ T cells were tested for reactivity to SARS-CoV-2 S and N and four common cold coronavirus spike pools, as cell number allowed. Each well held 1.5 million to 2.5 million PBMCs cultured in IMDM containing approximately 4.7% human AB serum and roughly 10 IU/ml IL-2. Half of the culture medium was replaced with fresh IL-2-containing medium on days 3 and 7. Triplicate replicate wells were generally used for each peptide culture condition. Leukapheresis product for the unexposed donors was purchased commercially. Ficoll-Paque PLUS gradient centrifugation was used to isolate PBMCs from leukapheresis product or whole blood. PBMCs were either used fresh in the expansion assay or cryopreserved at -140 degrees C. The QIAamp Micro DNA Kit was used to extract genomic DNA from the CD4+ T cells.

This specimen belongs to a study of CD4 T cells in relation to SARS-CoV-2 and coronaviruses (dated by TCRdb to about 2021). A note on the overall study: In the ViraFEST assay, PBMCs were cultured with antigen for less than 12 days, after which TCR beta CDR3s were sequenced to identify clonal expansions specific to the antigen. The negative reference condition was either a culture with an HIV-1 Nef peptide pool or a culture with no peptide. Patient-derived lymphoblastoid cell lines were used to map the HLA restriction of shared crossreactive spike epitopes. At the level of individual TCR clonotypes, the study measured memory CD4+ T cell crossreactivity between SARS-CoV-2 spike protein and common cold coronavirus spike proteins. The Adaptive Biotechnologies TCR-sequencing kit was used to sequence samples from a few pre-COVID donors and the naive versus memory experiments, whereas other data were Illumina-based. A different TCR-beta assay, based on Illumina, was used to sequence expansion assays from other donors in the study. The paper's findings and limits, for the study overall: Because no donor provided both pre-pandemic and post-infection samples, tracing the source of pre-existing responses was limited. Compared with monoreactive clones, crossreactive clones had significantly weaker SARS-CoV-2-driven expansion, a result consistent with antigenic imprinting. Memory CD4+ clonotypes crossrecognizing SARS-CoV-2 and at least one common cold coronavirus spike were found in roughly three fifths of donors. Crossreactivity analysis centred on spike protein, so crossreactivity against other viral proteins was not assessed. Small numbers of patients and of tested TCRs were a limitation of the study.

Library method: the immunoSEQ multiplex PCR assay. Per the authors' processing: During preprocessing, nonproductive sequences were discarded, as were any CDR3s that did not begin with C, did not end with F or W, or were shorter than 7 amino acids. Antigen-specific clonotypes were called with the MANAFEST web app, based on expansion relative to reference and other culture wells. A clone counted as positive if significantly expanded in 2 of 3 replicate wells versus the reference culture at FDR below 0.05. To be called positive, a clone also had to show significant expansion compared with every other tandem well and an odds ratio greater than 5. Pairwise Levenshtein distance, computed with the stringdist R package after three terminal residues were trimmed from each end, was used as the measure of CDR3 homology. The source is immuneACCESS, and TCRdb retained only in-frame sequences with V and J called. Part of the clones is not carried over; for the studies checked, unresolved V genes explain less than half of this, and the remainder is unexplained. The D gene and trimming were derived from the DNA, and the V and J assignments and clone size from that table. Across this sample there are about 22,000 clones, with over 70% seen only once. The ten top clones hold about 15% of the sample.

Counted from cysteine to phenylalanine, this CDR3 has 16 amino acids. Only the CDR3 part of the read is kept: 48 bases, read in frame from the first base. Looking up the germline V gene yields CDR1 MNHEY and CDR2 SVGEGT. Trimming removed 6 bases from V and 3 bases from J, leaving 21 bases between the germline ends. This chain is built from TRBV6-2 or TRBV6-3 and TRBJ2-7, with a tentative D call of TRBD1 or TRBD2, each matching 5 bases. The sequence was obtained from a human donor in good health. Sequenced material: CD4+ T cells from PBMCs, cultured in vitro. This receptor has the CDR3 CASSKWDGISRYEQYF. In nucleotides, the sequence is TGTGCCAGCAGCAAATGGGACGGAATATCACGCTACGAGCAGTACTTC.